Following are 22 T cell receptor beta chains from one sample sequenced in a study of cytomegalovirus exposure and HLA in healthy donors. The PCR was carried out with 60 Vbeta primers and 13 Jbeta primers. Clones were sequenced by immunoSEQ multiplex PCR, and TCRdb holds only the in-frame ones, with some missing. Here the sample spans about 70,000 clones, approximately 74% being singletons. The sample consisted of PBMCs. These receptors came from a man aged 40-50 years in good health and CMV-seropositive.

Comment on this clone: The sample has other DNA sequences that encode this CDR3 too. The chain combines TRBV2 with TRBJ1-1; D unclear. Germline V gene data show CDR1 as SNHLY and CDR2 as FYNNEI. This CDR3 comprises 14 residues. V was trimmed by 7 bases and J by 3 bases, leaving 15 bases between them. The CDR3 DNA reads as TGTGCCAGCATGTTCCGGGGAAGGGACACTGAAGCTTTCTTT. It is translated as CASMFRGRDTEAFF. Variable domain in full (rest from reference TRBV2 and TRBJ1-1): EPEVTQTPSHQVTQMGQEVILRCVPISNHLYFYWYRQILGQKVEFLVSFYNNEISEKSEIFDDQFSVERPDGSNFTLKIRSTKLEDSAMYFCASMFRGRDTEAFFGQGTRLTVV.

The rearrangement joins TRBV7-2 to TRBJ2-1; D gene uncertain. CDR3 size: 16 residues. V was pared by 5 bases and J by 0 bases, with 14 bases between. Germline values: CDR1 SGHTA, CDR2 FQGNSA. CDR3 nucleotides: TGTGCCAGCAGCGGTGGCCGGGTGAGCTCCTACAATGAGCAGTTCTTC. Amino acid sequence: CASSGGRVSSYNEQFF.

The rearrangement joins TRBV30 to TRBJ1-3; 12 bases line up with TRBD1. J gave up 8 bases and V 0 bases, and 11 bases lay outside the gene matches. This CDR3 has 17 amino acids. The germline V gene has CDR1 GTSNPN and CDR2 SVGIG (reference sequence). The CDR3 nucleotides read TGTGCCTGGAGTGTACTCGGAAGGGACAGGGGGCGATACACCATATATTTT. It is translated as CAWSVLGRDRGRYTIYF.

There are a few counts of this clone. The chain has TRBV30 and TRBJ2-1; tentative D call: TRBD2 (5 bases). The CDR3 runs 12 residues. The germline V gene has CDR1 GTSNPN and CDR2 SVGIG (reference sequence). Deletions cut 6 bases from V and 7 bases from J, with 13 bases between. The CDR3, as DNA: TGTGCCTGCGGCCCCACGGGGAATGAGCAGTTCTTC. Protein sequence: CACGPTGNEQFF. The full variable domain, completed using reference TRBV30 and TRBJ2-1, is SQTIHQWPATLVQPVGSPLSLECTVEGTSNPNLYWYRQAAGRGLQLLFYSVGIGQISSEVPQNLSASRPQDRQFILSSKKLLLSDSGFYLCACGPTGNEQFFGPGTRLTVL.

This chain connects TRBV27 to TRBJ2-5; 12 bases match TRBD2. The ends lost 5 bases at V and 2 bases at J; junction bases unmatched: 0. CDR3 length: 14 amino acids. Germline V gene sequence: CDR1 MNHEY, CDR2 SMNVEV (reference sequence). The CDR3: CASSTSGRQETQYF. The CDR3, as DNA: TGTGCCAGCAGTACTAGCGGGAGGCAAGAGACCCAGTACTTC.

The chain uses TRBV29-1 and TRBJ2-5; possibly TRBD2 for D (5 bases). V was trimmed by 7 bases and J by 4 bases, leaving 16 bases between them. CDR3 length equals 13 residues. Germline assignment: CDR1 SQVTM and CDR2 ANQGSEA. CDR3 nucleotides: TGCAGCGGCGGAGGCGTTGGTGGAGAGACCCAGTACTTC. This codes for CSGGGVGGETQYF.

This clone has just a few counts. This chain connects TRBV5-1 to TRBJ2-1, with TRBD2 identical over 13 bases. This CDR3 has 16 residues. The V segment lost 4 bases and the J segment 8 bases; nucleotides outside the gene matches: 9. Germline assignment: CDR1 SGHRS and CDR2 YFSETQ. CDR3 amino acids: CASSTLAGGRSHEQFF. DNA of the CDR3: TGCGCCAGCAGCACACTAGCGGGAGGGCGGAGTCATGAGCAGTTCTTC.

The CDR3 coding sequence is TGTGCCAGCAGCTTTGGCCTCACGAACACCGGGGAGCTGTTTTTT. It translates to CASSFGLTNTGELFF. The chain has TRBV7-6 and TRBJ2-2; no reliable D call. The V gene's germline CDR1 is SGHVS and CDR2 FNYEAQ. The CDR3 consists of 15 residues. V lost 3 bases, J lost 0 bases, and 8 bases lay in between.

This chain links TRBV19 with TRBJ1-3; weak D call: TRBD1 (5 bases). This CDR3 region has 13 residues. Germline loops: CDR1 LNHDA, CDR2 SQIVND (reference sequence). Trimming cost V 9 bases and J 0 bases, with 9 bases left between them. The DNA of the CDR3 is TGTGCCAGCTCGGACACCTCTGGAAACACCATATATTTT. As protein: CASSDTSGNTIYF.

The chain couples TRBV9 to TRBJ1-1; 7 bases fit TRBD1. The V and J ends lost 4 bases and 4 bases, in that order; junction bases with no gene match: 7. This CDR3 is built from 14 residues. CDR1 and CDR2 (germline): SGDLS, YYNGEE. The CDR3 DNA follows: TGTGCCAGCAGCCCTCTCCCAGGGGGCACTGAAGCTTTCTTT. Amino acids: CASSPLPGGTEAFF.

The V and J genes are TRBV5-1 and TRBJ1-2, with 10 bases matching TRBD1. Germline V gene sequence: CDR1 SGHRS, CDR2 YFSETQ. With 6 bases clipped from V and 4 bases from J, the junction kept 9 bases outside the gene matches. The CDR3 runs 15 residues. The CDR3 DNA sequence: TGCGCCAGCACCCGGGACAGGGGTTTTATCTATGGCTACACCTTC. Translating it yields CASTRDRGFIYGYTF.

This clone has only a few counts. This chain connects TRBV18 to TRBJ2-1; tentatively, D is TRBD2 (6 bases). This CDR3 contains 13 residues. Germline CDR1 and CDR2: KGHSH and LQKENI. V was clipped by 6 bases and J by 6 bases, with 12 bases between them. In DNA form, the CDR3 reads TGTGCCAGCTCCGGTACGGGAGCCAATGAGCAGTTCTTC. Translated, it gives CASSGTGANEQFF.

A remark on this clone: Relative to the germline gene, one junction end is altered; a read error may explain this. The chain joins TRBV4-2 to TRBJ2-7, with a weak D call TRBD1 (5 bases). Per the germline V gene, CDR1 is LGHNA and CDR2 is YNFKEQ. This CDR3 spans 14 amino acids. This chain's CDR3 is CASSRKDNPYELYF. The DNA of the CDR3 is TGTGCCAGCAGCCGCAAGGACAACCCCTACGAGCTGTACTTC.

This sequence joins TRBV19 and TRBJ1-4; the D gene is possibly TRBD1 (6 bases). Germline V gene lookup returns CDR1 LNHDA and CDR2 SQIVND (reference sequence). This CDR3 has 16 amino acids. Trimming cost V 3 bases and J 4 bases, with 15 bases left between them. The CDR3 protein is CASSIDGGPVNEKLFF. The CDR3 DNA is TGTGCCAGTAGTATTGACGGGGGGCCGGTTAATGAAAAACTGTTTTTT. Using reference TRBV19 and TRBJ1-4 for the parts outside the CDR3, the full variable domain is DGGITQSPKYLFRKEGQNVTLSCEQNLNHDAMYWYRQDPGQGLRLIYYSQIVNDFQKGDIAEGYSVSREKKESFPLTVTSAQKNPTAFYLCASSIDGGPVNEKLFFGSGTQLSVL.

The gene calls are TRBV13 and TRBJ2-7; 16 positions agree with TRBD2. Germline trimming cut 4 bases from V and 3 bases from J; bases unmatched to any gene: 6. CDR1 and CDR2 (germline): PRHDT, FYEKMQ (reference sequence). This CDR3 contains 17 residues. CDR3 DNA sequence: TGTGCCAGCAGCTCGGGACTAGCGGGAGGGTCCTTCTACGAGCAGTACTTC. Residues: CASSSGLAGGSFYEQYF.

This clone was observed a handful of times. This chain links TRBV30 with TRBJ2-7; 7 bases match TRBD2. The CDR3 runs to 12 residues. The germline V gene encodes CDR1 GTSNPN and CDR2 SVGIG (reference sequence). Trimming removed 4 bases from V and 2 bases from J; junction bases left unmatched: 2. CDR3 bases: TGTGCCTGGACTAGCGGCCCCTACGAGCAGTACTTC. Amino acids: CAWTSGPYEQYF.

The chain employs TRBV11-2 and TRBJ2-7; D uncertain. Trimming stripped 5 bases from V and 7 bases from J, with 12 bases between. The germline V gene encodes CDR1 SGHAT and CDR2 FQNNGV. The CDR3 extends over 12 amino acids. The CDR3 reads CASSPYIGEQYF. The CDR3 coding sequence is TGTGCCAGCAGCCCCTATATCGGGGAGCAGTACTTC.

CDR3 DNA: TGCGCCAGCAGCCAACTTGGACAGGGAAAGGGGAAACTGTTTTTT. Translating gives CASSQLGQGKGKLFF. The chain couples TRBV4-1 to TRBJ1-4; 8 bases map to TRBD1. This CDR3 has 15 residues. Germline V gene lookup returns CDR1 MGHRA and CDR2 YSYEKL. V shed 2 bases and J 11 bases; nucleotides not matched to a gene: 10.

In its sample, this clone was seen a few times. The chain recombines TRBV19 with TRBJ2-2; TRBD2 is a possible D gene (6 bases). The CDR3 extends over 16 amino acids. Germline V gene sequence: CDR1 LNHDA, CDR2 SQIVND (reference sequence). V dropped 2 bases and J dropped 7 bases, with 17 bases sitting between them. The chain's CDR3 is CASSIFAGLGGGELFF. CDR3 nucleotides: TGTGCCAGTAGTATATTTGCGGGTCTCGGGGGCGGGGAGCTGTTTTTT.

The chain uses TRBV4-1 and TRBJ1-1; 8 positions agree with TRBD1. CDR3 length: 15 amino acids. Looked up from germline, CDR1 is MGHRA and CDR2 is YSYEKL. V was clipped by 4 bases and J by 1 base; unmatched bases: 5. Written as DNA, the CDR3 is TGCGCCAGCAGCCGACAGGACAGGGAGAACACTGAAGCTTTCTTT. It codes for CASSRQDRENTEAFF.

As concerns this clone: The sample has other DNA sequences that encode this CDR3 too. The chain links TRBV5-1 to TRBJ2-5, with D possibly matching TRBD2 (5 bases). The V gene lost 4 bases and the J gene lost 3 bases, with 10 bases spanning the gap. The CDR3 consists of 13 residues. Germline loops: CDR1 SGHRS, CDR2 YFSETQ. DNA of the CDR3: TGCGCCAGCAGCCTCACGAGGGAAGAGACCCAGTACTTC. It is translated as CASSLTREETQYF.

The chain joins TRBV19 to TRBJ2-3; TRBD1 matches at 9 bases. Germline trimming cut 1 base from V and 4 bases from J; bases unmatched to any gene: 6. CDR3 length: 16 amino acids. Germline V CDR1 and CDR2: LNHDA, SQIVND (reference sequence). This CDR3 is CASSIGDRVLADTQYF. The CDR3 nucleotides read TGTGCCAGTAGTATAGGGGACAGGGTGTTGGCAGATACGCAGTATTTT.